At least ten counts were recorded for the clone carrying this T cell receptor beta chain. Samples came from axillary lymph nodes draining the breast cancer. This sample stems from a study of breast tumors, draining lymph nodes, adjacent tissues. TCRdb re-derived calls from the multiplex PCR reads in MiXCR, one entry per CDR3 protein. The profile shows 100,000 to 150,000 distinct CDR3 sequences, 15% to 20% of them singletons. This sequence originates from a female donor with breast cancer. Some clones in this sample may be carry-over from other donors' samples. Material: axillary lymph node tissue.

CDR3 protein: CASSLGPGTYGYTF. The CDR3 DNA reads as TGTGCCAGCAGCTTAGGCCCAGGGACCTATGGCTACACCTTC. V is TRBV11-2 and J is TRBJ1-2; D is perhaps TRBD1 (5 bases). CDR3 length: 14 amino acids. Germline CDR1 reads SGHAT; CDR2 reads FQNNGV. Trimming stripped 1 base from V and 4 bases from J, with 10 bases between.